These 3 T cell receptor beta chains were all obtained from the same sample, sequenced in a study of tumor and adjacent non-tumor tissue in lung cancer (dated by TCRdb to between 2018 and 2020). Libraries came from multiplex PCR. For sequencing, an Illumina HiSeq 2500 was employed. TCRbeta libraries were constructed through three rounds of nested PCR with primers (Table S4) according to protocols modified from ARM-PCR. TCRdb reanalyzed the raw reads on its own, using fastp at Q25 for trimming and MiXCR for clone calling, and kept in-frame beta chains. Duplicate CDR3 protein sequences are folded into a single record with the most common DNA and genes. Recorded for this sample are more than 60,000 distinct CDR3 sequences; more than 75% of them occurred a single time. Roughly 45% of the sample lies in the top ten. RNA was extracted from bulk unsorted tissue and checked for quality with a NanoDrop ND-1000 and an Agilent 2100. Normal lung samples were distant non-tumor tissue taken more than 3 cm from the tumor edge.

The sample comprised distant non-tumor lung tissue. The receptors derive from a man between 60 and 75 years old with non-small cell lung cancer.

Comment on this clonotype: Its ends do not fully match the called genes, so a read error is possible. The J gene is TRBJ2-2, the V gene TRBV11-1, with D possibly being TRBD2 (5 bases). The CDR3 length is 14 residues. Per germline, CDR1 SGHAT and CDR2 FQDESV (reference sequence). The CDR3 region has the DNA TGTGCAAGCAACTATACTAGTGGCGGCGGGGAGCTGTTTTTT. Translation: CASNYTSGGGELFF.

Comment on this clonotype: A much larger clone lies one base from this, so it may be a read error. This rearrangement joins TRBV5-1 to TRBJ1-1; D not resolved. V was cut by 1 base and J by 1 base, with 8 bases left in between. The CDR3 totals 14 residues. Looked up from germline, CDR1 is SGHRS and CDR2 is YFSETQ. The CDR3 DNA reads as TGCGCCAGCAGCTTGAACGGCGCGAACACTGAAGCTTTCTTT. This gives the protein CASSLNGANTEAFF.

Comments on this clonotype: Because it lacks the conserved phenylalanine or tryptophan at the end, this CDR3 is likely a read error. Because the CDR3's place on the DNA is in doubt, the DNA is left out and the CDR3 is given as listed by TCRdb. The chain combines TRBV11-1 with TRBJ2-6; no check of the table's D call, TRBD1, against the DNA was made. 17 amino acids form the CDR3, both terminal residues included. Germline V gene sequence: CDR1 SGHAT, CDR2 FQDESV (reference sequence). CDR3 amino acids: CASGRTGRPSGANVLTI.